The next 10 T cell receptor beta chains were all read from a single sample in a study of cytomegalovirus exposure and HLA in healthy donors. PCR involved 60 Vbeta and 13 Jbeta primers. TCRdb keeps only in-frame clones here, not all; method: immunoSEQ multiplex PCR. This sample has 200,000 to 250,000 clones, with approximately 84% found just once. The sample was PBMCs. The receptors derive from a woman between 40 and 55 years old in good health and CMV-seronegative.

The V call is TRBV30, the J call TRBJ1-6; possible D gene TRBD1, 5 bases. The CDR3 contains 13 residues. V was cut by 5 bases and J by 7 bases, with 12 bases left in between. From germline, CDR1 is GTSNPN and CDR2 SVGIG (reference sequence). The CDR3 coding sequence is TGTGCCTGGCAGGAGACAGAGAATTCACCCCTCCACTTT. It codes for CAWQETENSPLHF.

CDR3 sequence reads: CATGSDGAYEQYF. CDR3 DNA: TGTGCCACCGGCTCGGACGGGGCCTACGAGCAGTACTTC. The chain recombines TRBV15 with TRBJ2-7; a weak D match, TRBD2 (5 bases). Between the trimmed V and J ends, which lost 8 bases and 2 bases, there was a span of 13 bases. CDR1 is LNHNV, CDR2 YYDKDF, per germline (reference sequence). The CDR3 extends over 13 amino acids. The variable domain in full, with the rest retrieved from reference TRBV15 and TRBJ2-7, is DAMVIQNPRYQVTQFGKPVTLSCSQTLNHNVMYWYQQKSSQAPKLLFHYYDKDFNNEADTPDNFQSRRPNTSFCFLDIRSPGLGDTAMYLCATGSDGAYEQYFGPGTRLTVT.

The chain links TRBV7-6 to TRBJ1-2; TRBD1 aligns across 7 bases. V lost 5 bases to trimming and J lost 8 bases; unmatched junction nucleotides: 8. CDR1 is SGHVS, CDR2 FNYEAQ, per germline. This CDR3 spans 13 amino acids. In DNA form, the CDR3 reads TGTGCCAGCAGCCCGTTGACAGGGAGGGGCTACACCTTC. Amino acid sequence: CASSPLTGRGYTF.

V usage is TRBV7-2 and J usage is TRBJ1-5; weak D call: TRBD1 (5 bases). The CDR3 has 13 amino acids. V was pared by 1 base and J by 11 bases, with 12 bases between. CDR1 SGHTA and CDR2 FQGNSA come from the germline V gene. CDR3 nucleotides: TGTGCCAGCAGCTTAGGACAGTCCTCCTCCCAGCATTTT. Its translation is CASSLGQSSSQHF.

This sequence joins TRBV19 and TRBJ1-2, with TRBD1 matching 7 bases. V lost 4 bases and J lost 0; bases outside the gene matches: 5. CDR1 and CDR2 (germline): LNHDA, SQIVND (reference sequence). This CDR3 region has 15 residues. CDR3: CASSTGDSSNYGYTF. As DNA, the CDR3 is TGTGCCAGTAGTACCGGGGACAGCTCTAACTATGGCTACACCTTC.

J is TRBJ1-1 and V is TRBV4-3, with TRBD1 matching 12 bases. This CDR3 region has 18 residues. Germline assignment: CDR1 LGHNA and CDR2 YSLEER. Germline trimming cut 0 bases from V and 1 base from J; bases unmatched to any gene: 6. This CDR3 reads CASSQERGQGAENTEAFF. The CDR3 DNA sequence: TGCGCCAGCAGCCAAGAGAGGGGACAGGGGGCGGAGAACACTGAAGCTTTCTTT.

V gene TRBV19 combines with J gene TRBJ2-1; 8 positions match TRBD1. Germline V lookup: CDR1 LNHDA, CDR2 SQIVND (reference sequence). V was clipped by 5 bases and J by 1 base; unmatched bases: 16. CDR3 size: 19 residues. The CDR3 sequence is CASSQIHGTGGASYNEQFF. The DNA of the CDR3 is TGTGCCAGTAGTCAAATCCACGGGACAGGCGGAGCGTCCTACAATGAGCAGTTCTTC.

V gene TRBV16 combines with J gene TRBJ2-1; unclear D gene. V lost 0 bases to trimming and J lost 7 bases, with 19 bases between them. This CDR3 region has 17 residues. Germline V gives CDR1 KGHSY, CDR2 FQNENV. CDR3 nucleotide sequence: TGTGCCAGCAGCCAATCGTTCTTCGGCAGGTCTGGAAATGAGCAGTTCTTC. Its translation is CASSQSFFGRSGNEQFF. The whole variable domain, remainder taken from reference TRBV16 and TRBJ2-1, is GEEVAQTPKHLVRGEGQKAKLYCAPIKGHSYVFWYQQVLKNEFKFLISFQNENVFDETGMPKERFSAKCLPNSPCSLEIQATKLEDSAVYFCASSQSFFGRSGNEQFFGPGTRLTVL.

CDR3 in DNA: TGTGCCAGCAGTTCACAGGGGGGAGCAGATACGCAGTATTTT. This gives the protein CASSSQGGADTQYF. The chain has TRBV2 and TRBJ2-3, with 8 bases aligning to TRBD1. Trimming at V came to 5 bases and at J to 4 bases, leaving 5 bases not matched to a gene. CDR3 length: 14 residues. Germline CDR1 is SNHLY and CDR2 is FYNNEI.

In its sample, this clone was seen once. The rearrangement uses TRBV7-3 and TRBJ2-5, with TRBD1 matching over 10 bases. The CDR3 is made up of 14 amino acids. Germline CDR1 SGHTA, CDR2 FQGTGA. With V trimmed by 3 bases and J by 5 bases, 3 bases remained unmatched. The DNA of the CDR3 is TGTGCCAGCAGCTTGACAGGGGGCAGTGAGACCCAGTACTTC. Its translation is CASSLTGGSETQYF.